This T cell receptor beta chain was sequenced for a study of cytomegalovirus exposure and HLA in healthy donors (dated by TCRdb to between 2016 and 2019). Background for the entire study: According to an earlier analysis of 587 of the donors, roughly 180 million T cells yielded 90 million to 140 million unique TCR beta sequences and 276 Gb of sequence data. An early release covering approximately 600 HLA-typed donors comprised about 300 gigabases of sequencing data and some 79 million unique TCR sequences. Among the roughly 390 genotyped donors, approximately 77% belonged to the genetic ancestry cluster associated with self-reported Caucasian donors. The aim of the study was to test whether cataloging public T cell receptors could identify signatures of past pathogen exposure. The T cell repertoires of 666 subjects were profiled by immunosequencing and related to cytomegalovirus serostatus. In addition to the first cohort of 500 to 850 subjects, a separate validation cohort of 120 different subjects was used. To predict cytomegalovirus infection status, the study brought together high-throughput TCR immunosequencing, statistical association of individual TCRs with disease status, and machine learning. A later analysis re-analyzed previously published TCR beta repertoires from several hundred donors and added high-resolution HLA genotyping to study TCR occurrence patterns. The later analysis used no new phenotypic data to find candidate immune exposures, relying instead on TCR beta sequences and their occurrence across donors. An earlier analysis of fewer than 750 of the donors used high-throughput TCR beta sequencing to judge whether each TCR beta V gene segment behaved as functional or pseudogenic. Alongside the repertoire data, information on donor age, sex, ethnicity and CMV serostatus was compiled. A later genetic analysis took genome-wide SNP genotypes for about 55% of the 666 donors and used that subset as a discovery cohort. Every discovery cohort repertoire had been produced on one sequencing platform. HLA typing included class I and class II loci at four-digit resolution. Typing coverage differed by locus: A, B, C, DRB1 and DQB1 were typed in roughly 620-630 donors, DQA1 in 522, DPA1 in approximately 600, and DPB1 in around 440. Because of strong linkage in the cohort, four or five DR-DQ haplotypes were treated as single units for association and clustering. Among around 400 genotyped donors of the cohort, an average of approximately 220,000 unique TCR beta nucleotide sequences was sequenced per donor, of which roughly 17% were non-productive. On the study overall, not on this receptor specifically: Because HLA typing was missing for some donors at each locus, association tests included only the typed subset. Broadly in line with IMGT annotations, most TCR beta V segments showed up in productive rearrangements about 87% or about 30% of the time in an earlier analysis of a few hundred of the donors. According to a later analysis, most CMV-associated TCR beta chains appeared to be HLA-restricted, and the HLA associations seemed to be driven largely by CMV exposure. Immune exposure information for the cohort was limited to CMV serostatus. In a later analysis, HLA-associated TCR beta chains were found to be more clonally expanded and to have lower generation probabilities than equally common non-associated chains. A later genetic analysis reported fewer N-insertions in productive TCRs among donors in an Asian-associated ancestry cluster than the roughly 620-donor mean. A later genetic analysis associated a missense DCLRE1C variant with V-gene and J-gene trimming of TCR beta chains, and an independent cohort replicated the association. The classifier was reported to diagnose cytomegalovirus status with high specificity and sensitivity in both the original cohort and the validation cohort. Specific HLA alleles were associated with over 15,000 TCR beta sequences at a false discovery rate of 0.05 in a later analysis. A cluster of highly shared sequence variants was judged likely to be a technical artifact of the sequencing pipeline. Linkage disequilibrium might explain the correlated functional status among segregating V segments, but an unknown experimental factor could not be ruled out. The 87-base-pair reads could not distinguish some IMGT-functional V segments, including TRBV6-2 and TRBV6-3, so those segments were excluded. In the study, around 150 TCR beta chains were listed as associated with cytomegalovirus. Most TCR sequences were observed very rarely across donors, whereas some public TCRs were present in many individuals. When HLA alleles, especially DR and DQ, strongly co-occurred, attributing TCR associations to individual alleles was difficult. According to a later analysis, parvovirus B19, influenza, CMV and Epstein-Barr virus appeared linked to several top co-occurrence clusters. In vitro tests confirmed that three of the cytomegalovirus-associated TCR beta chains recognize cytomegalovirus antigens. The authors suggested that the approach could potentially be extended to other disease states and immunological phenotypes. Because counts were too low, seventeen rarely observed V segments, including chromosome 9 orphons, were left out of the earlier analysis of about 500 of the donors. Roughly uniform sequencing depth across donors was assumed in presence/absence analyses, although this assumption may not hold. A further reported finding was that TCR beta sequences accurately predicted the HLA-A and HLA-B alleles for most subjects in the first cohort. The cohort was sequenced for TCR beta chains only, and without alpha or paired-chain data the features that could be detected were limited. In a later analysis, the rate of TCR association differed among HLA loci, with DRB1 alleles having the most associated TCRs and HLA-C alleles having the fewest.

Library creation used the immunoSEQ multiplex PCR assay. The multiplex PCR relied on a mix of 60 forward primers for TCR Vbeta segments and 13 reverse primers for TCR Jbeta segments. A multiplex PCR assay on genomic DNA amplified the CDR3 region of rearranged TCR beta genes. The amplified TCR beta libraries were sequenced on the Illumina HiSeq System as 87-base-pair reads. In the original analysis: Across the 500 to 750 repertoires, a later analysis counted 60 million to 90 million unique TCR beta chains, approximately 10 million of which were shared by at least two donors. Raw reads were error-corrected and collapsed into unique sequences with a nearest-neighbor algorithm that merged closely related sequences to remove PCR and sequencing errors. To assign V, D and J gene segments, CDR3 sequences were aligned to IMGT reference sequences. For a sequence to be retained, a match of at least six nucleotides was required to both a V gene segment and a J gene segment. A rearrangement counted as productive if the CDR3 had no stop codons and remained in frame with V and J, and every other rearrangement counted as non-productive. Following IMGT convention, CDR3 was defined as the stretch from the second conserved V-encoded cysteine up to the conserved J-encoded phenylalanine. In an earlier analysis of roughly 610 of the donors, sequences lacking an unambiguous match to a single V gene segment were excluded. An earlier analysis of 587 of the donors classified V segments as functional when productive rearrangements were above 56.7% and as segregating when the standard deviation between donors was above 5%. To diagnose cytomegalovirus status from the catalog of TCR beta chain sequences, a statistical classification framework was built. A later analysis assigned V and J genes by comparing TCR nucleotide sequences with IMGT/GENE-DB human TR gene sequences. The TCRdist pipeline was used in a later analysis to assign CDR3 sequences and most-parsimonious VDJ recombination scenarios. A later analysis defined each TCR beta chain by its CDR3 amino acid sequence plus V-gene family, and excluded reads lacking a unique V-gene family. A later analysis removed 500 to 600 highly shared, low-generation-probability nucleotide sequences to deal with suspected cross-contamination and a sequencing artifact. In a later analysis, a clonal expansion index for each public chain was calculated from normalized within-repertoire ranks of inferred template counts. In a later analysis, generation probabilities were computed using a VDJ recombination model fitted to out-of-frame rearrangements, and the results were checked against IGoR. A later analysis scored TCR-TCR, TCR-HLA and TCR-CMV co-occurrence with hypergeometric tests, applying a repertoire-size bias correction to TCR pairs. In a later analysis, false discovery rates were estimated by permuting HLA or CMV assignments 20 times. In a later analysis, co-occurring TCRs were grouped using DBSCAN, with TCRdist sequence similarity added in when clustering inside HLA-allele-positive subsets. Co-occurrence clustering excluded repertoires with fewer than 30,000 or more than 120,000 public chains, plus five with anomalous nucleotide sharing. This immuneACCESS table, as held by TCRdb, lists in-frame sequences with V and J called but not all clones. Of the missing ones, under half trace to an unresolved V gene in checked studies; the others have no known cause. V and J calls and clone size come straight from that table; D and trimming were deduced from the DNA. The sample table contains about 160,000 clones; only one count was recorded for almost 80% of them. Jointly, the top ten make up around 1% of the sample.

The CDR3 spans 16 residues, from the cysteine through the phenylalanine. Of the read, only the CDR3 DNA is kept; its 48 bases are in frame from base 1. V and J are trimmed by 5 bases and 7 bases, and the gene matches miss 11 bases of the junction. CDR1 and CDR2, looked up from the germline V gene, are SGHVS and FNYEAQ. Turning to this clone: It has no known antigen specificity. No much larger clonotype is one base removed from it; base qualities were not supplied.

The cohort consisted of more than 650 healthy bone marrow donors. At the time of sampling, every cohort member was nominally healthy, though immune exposures that went unrecorded were likely present. The donor was CMV seropositive and belonged to the group of 250 to 350 seropositive cohort members. A peripheral blood sample was collected from each donor, and TCR beta sequencing was performed on peripheral blood mononuclear cells. Genomic DNA extraction from the blood cell samples was performed with the Qiagen DNeasy Blood Extraction Kit. The sequenced sample consisted of PBMCs. The TCR was taken from a woman in her forties or fifties in good health and CMV-seropositive. Recombination joined TRBV7-6 with TRBJ1-4, and TRBD1 matches 9 of the central bases. The CDR3 region has the sequence CASSTRLRDRAEKLFF. Here is the DNA: TGTGCCAGCAGCACCCGCCTCCGGGACAGGGCTGAAAAACTGTTTTTT.